This T cell receptor (beta chain) is from a study of T cells in Graves' hyperthyroidism and ophthalmopathy. RNA transcripts served as the template for amplifying TCR beta CDR3 regions. In the first-round RT-PCR of the TCR CDR3, the HTBI primer set was used. TCRdb re-derived calls from the multiplex PCR reads in MiXCR, one entry per CDR3 protein. The table records 550,000 to 850,000 distinct CDR3 sequences, under 20% of them present only once. Any symptoms of ophthalmopathy came after the first hyperthyroidism diagnosis, from which the blood sample dates. This clonotype was recorded at least ten times. Germline loops: CDR1 SNHLY, CDR2 FYNNEI. The J segment lost 2 bases and the V segment lost 4 bases, leaving 2 bases of the junction unmatched. CDR3 size: 15 residues.

The chain is built from TRBV2 and TRBJ2-6; the match to TRBD1 covers 7 bases. The source is a woman between 45 and 60 years old with Graves' hyperthyroidism that later progressed to Graves' ophthalmopathy. Input material: blood. CDR3 amino acids: CASSADRTGANVLTF. CDR3 bases: TGTGCCAGCAGTGCGGACAGGACTGGGGCCAACGTCCTGACTTTC.